A single sample is the source of the 16 T cell receptor beta chains below, sequenced in a study of shared clonotypes between healthy human individuals. Libraries were prepared by immunoSEQ multiplex PCR; TCRdb keeps only in-frame clonotypes and omits some of them. This table holds about 1.5 million clones, nearly 99% found once. The sequencing sample was made of naive CD4+ T cells sorted from blood. Regarding subset: CD45RA+ positively selected. The receptors shown here come from a man aged 25 to 45 in good health.

This chain joins TRBV9 and TRBJ2-2; 8 bases map to TRBD1. Losses at the gene ends were 3 bases for V and 6 bases for J; bases not matched to a gene: 1. This CDR3 region has 13 residues. From germline, CDR1 is SGDLS and CDR2 YYNGEE. CDR3 DNA: TGTGCCAGCAGCGCGACAGGGGCCGGGGAGCTGTTTTTT. This encodes CASSATGAGELFF.

The CDR3 nucleotides read TGTGCCAGCAGTCCCCGGGGTAGGACAGGGACCTACGAGCAGTACTTC. It codes for CASSPRGRTGTYEQYF. The rearrangement uses TRBV6-6 and TRBJ2-7; 8 bases are shared with TRBD1. The J segment lost 2 bases and the V segment lost 5 bases, leaving 11 bases of the junction unmatched. Germline V CDR1 and CDR2: MNHNY, SVGAGI (reference sequence). The CDR3 loop spans 16 amino acids.

The chain combines TRBV18 with TRBJ2-3; weak D call: TRBD2 (6 bases). CDR1 KGHSH and CDR2 LQKENI come from the germline V gene. The CDR3 spans 16 residues. Trimming pared 0 bases from V and 5 bases from J, leaving 15 bases between. This CDR3 is CASSPPGGSRQDTQYF. The CDR3 nucleotides are TGTGCCAGCTCACCACCAGGAGGGTCTAGGCAAGATACGCAGTATTTT.

The chain carries TRBV15 and TRBJ2-7; D uncertain. The CDR3 has 14 amino acids. V was cut by 0 bases and J by 3 bases, with 9 bases left in between. Germline V gene sequence: CDR1 LNHNV, CDR2 YYDKDF (reference sequence). The CDR3 DNA follows: TGTGCCACCAGCAGAGATGGGGTCGACTACGAGCAGTACTTC. Protein product: CATSRDGVDYEQYF.

The chain joins TRBV2 to TRBJ2-5; 7 nucleotides align to TRBD2. Germline loops: CDR1 SNHLY, CDR2 FYNNEI. Trimming cost V 7 bases and J 5 bases; bases outside gene matches: 4. This CDR3 has 12 amino acids. CDR3 sequence: CASKREAETQYF. For the CDR3, the DNA is TGTGCCAGCAAACGGGAGGCGGAGACCCAGTACTTC. The whole variable domain, filled in from reference TRBV2 and TRBJ2-5, reads EPEVTQTPSHQVTQMGQEVILRCVPISNHLYFYWYRQILGQKVEFLVSFYNNEISEKSEIFDDQFSVERPDGSNFTLKIRSTKLEDSAMYFCASKREAETQYFGPGTRLLVL.

A remark on this clone: This specimen includes other DNA sequences encoding the same CDR3. CDR3 DNA sequence: TGCAGCGTCGGTCCCCAAGAGACCCAGTACTTC. Protein: CSVGPQETQYF. The chain carries TRBV29-1 and TRBJ2-5; D is unresolved. CDR1 is SQVTM and CDR2 is ANQGSEA in the germline V gene. This CDR3 has 11 residues. With 6 bases removed from V and 1 base from J, the gap between germline ends came to 6 bases.

This chain joins TRBV12-5 and TRBJ2-7; 8 bases align to TRBD1. V gave up 1 base and J gave up 2 bases; unmatched junction bases: 4. This CDR3 spans 15 amino acids. Germline lookup yields CDR1 LGHNT and CDR2 FRNRAP. This CDR3 reads CASGLGTGITYEQYF. In nucleotides, the CDR3 is TGTGCTAGTGGTTTGGGGACAGGGATCACCTACGAGCAGTACTTC.

The chain recombines TRBV11-2 with TRBJ2-1; 10 bases fit TRBD2. With 4 bases clipped from V and 4 bases from J, the junction kept 7 bases outside the gene matches. The CDR3 contains 16 residues. Germline CDR1 and CDR2: SGHAT and FQNNGV. CDR3 in amino acids: CASSYAGLARYNEQFF. CDR3 nucleotide sequence: TGTGCCAGCAGCTACGCGGGACTAGCGAGGTACAATGAGCAGTTCTTC.

The chain combines TRBV7-2 with TRBJ2-1, with 9 bases lining up with TRBD2. This CDR3 spans 15 amino acids. Looked up from germline, CDR1 is SGHTA and CDR2 is FQGNSA. Germline trimming cut 6 bases from V and 7 bases from J; bases unmatched to any gene: 10. CDR3 sequence: CASRQRLAAWNEQFF. CDR3 bases: TGTGCCAGCAGGCAGAGACTAGCGGCTTGGAATGAGCAGTTCTTC.

The chain couples TRBV7-6 to TRBJ2-2; 10 bases line up with TRBD2. The CDR3 loop spans 16 amino acids. V shed 1 base, J shed 4 bases, and the junction held 3 bases outside the gene matches. The germline gives CDR1 SGHVS, CDR2 FNYEAQ. CDR3 residues: CASSLGASGSTGELFF. CDR3 DNA sequence: TGTGCCAGCAGCTTAGGGGCTAGCGGGAGCACCGGGGAGCTGTTTTTT. Full variable domain (outside the CDR3, taken from reference TRBV7-6 and TRBJ2-2): GAGVSQSPRYKVTKRGQDVALRCDPISGHVSLYWYRQALGQGPEFLTYFNYEAQQDKSGLPNDRFSAERPEGSISTLTIQRTEQRDSAMYRCASSLGASGSTGELFFGEGSRLTVL.

The CDR3 region is CASSQAPTTTSEGDTEAFF. CDR3 nucleotides: TGCGCCAGCAGTCAAGCCCCAACGACGACCTCCGAGGGGGACACTGAAGCTTTCTTT. The rearrangement links TRBV23-1 to TRBJ1-1; D may be TRBD1 (6 bases). TRBV23-1 is noted as an ORF with a role that remains uncertain. The CDR3 extends over 19 amino acids. V was trimmed by 2 bases and J by 3 bases, leaving 25 bases between them.

CDR3 sequence (DNA): TGTGCCAGCAGGAAACTAGCGGGAGGAGCAGATACGCAGTATTTT. Translated: CASRKLAGGADTQYF. The chain joins TRBV6-5 to TRBJ2-3; 12 bases are a match to TRBD2. The CDR3 totals 15 residues. The V gene's germline CDR1 is MNHEY and CDR2 SVGAGI. J lost 4 bases, V lost 6 bases, and 5 bases had no gene match.

The CDR3 DNA follows: TGTGCCAGCAGCAATTCTGAGACAGGGGGCCCCGGAGACCTGCGCAATCAGCCCCAGCATTTT. This encodes CASSNSETGGPGDLRNQPQHF. The chain carries TRBV21-1 and TRBJ1-5; TRBD1, the table's D call, lacks a check against the DNA. TRBV21-1 is a known pseudogene. The CDR3 contains 21 residues.

The V gene is TRBV11-3, the J gene TRBJ2-1; D tentatively fits TRBD1 or TRBD2 (5 bases each). Trimming shortened V by 5 bases and J by 2 bases, and 16 bases separated the two germline ends. CDR1 and CDR2 (germline): SGHNT, YENEEA. The CDR3 runs to 16 residues. The CDR3 spells CASSAGAPGTYNEQFF. The CDR3 nucleotides are TGTGCCAGCAGCGCCGGGGCCCCGGGAACCTACAATGAGCAGTTCTTC.

This chain links TRBV5-1 with TRBJ2-2; D unresolved. This CDR3 has 14 amino acids. V lost 5 bases to trimming and J lost 0 bases, with 8 bases between them. Germline CDR1 SGHRS, CDR2 YFSETQ. The CDR3 region has the DNA TGCGCCAGCAGAACTCTTGCGAACACCGGGGAGCTGTTTTTT. The encoded protein is CASRTLANTGELFF.

The chain carries TRBV7-6 and TRBJ2-3, with 7 bases fitting TRBD2. Germline CDR1 and CDR2: SGHVS and FNYEAQ. V was pared by 3 bases and J by 3 bases, with 12 bases of the junction left unmatched. The CDR3 has 17 residues. The CDR3 coding sequence is TGTGCCAGCAGCTTGGATCCCCCGGGAGGTGGTACAGATACGCAGTATTTT. Its translation is CASSLDPPGGGTDTQYF.